This T cell receptor (beta chain) is drawn from a study of blood T cell repertoires in COVID-19. Background on the study: COVID-19 samples collected from the United States, Italy and Spain covered acute and convalescent phases. T cells, B-cell-depleted T cells, or PBMCs supplied cDNA or gDNA.

Germline V gene lookup returns CDR1 MNHEY and CDR2 SVGAGI. Trimming cost V 4 bases and J 3 bases, with 9 bases left between them. CDR3 length: 13 residues. This clone was seen only once. Authors' data handling: Reference gene primers were amplified, and this amplification served to estimate nucleated cell counts. Libraries were prepared by immunoSEQ multiplex PCR; TCRdb keeps only in-frame clonotypes and omits some of them. The V and J calls and clone size are taken from that table; D and trimming were inferred from the DNA. This table holds around 47,000 clones, around 70% found once. Sequences were obtained from peripheral blood. The receptor was derived from a man of 80 years or more with acute or convalescent COVID-19. V usage is TRBV6-5 and J usage is TRBJ1-1; D is uncertain. CDR3 nucleotide sequence: TGTGCCAGCAGTTCGAGGGATGACACTGAAGCTTTCTTT. This translates into CASSSRDDTEAFF.